The 21 T cell receptor beta chains in this list originate from one sample, sequenced in a study of T-cell reconstitution after alpha-beta-depleted transplantation in children. Preparation of the TCRbeta library was carried out with unique molecular identifiers. MiXCR, applied by TCRdb to the PCR reads, yields one record per CDR3 protein. This table holds 230,000 or so distinct CDR3 sequences, approximately 12% found once. This specimen consisted of PBMCs from the stem cell graft donor, obtained from the stem cell graft. All receptors come from a human donor who donated a stem cell graft to a child with acute lymphoblastic leukemia.

In its sample, this clonotype was seen many times. The gene calls are TRBV7-2 and TRBJ2-5; D is possibly TRBD2 (6 bases). V was cut by 3 bases and J by 5 bases, with 13 bases left in between. CDR3 size: 14 residues. CDR1 and CDR2 from the germline V gene are SGHTA and FQGNSA. The CDR3 nucleotides read TGTGCCAGCAGCTTGACCGGGGCGGGGGAGACCCAGTACTTC. Residues: CASSLTGAGETQYF.

This clonotype was seen repeatedly, ten times or more. The chain couples TRBV27 to TRBJ2-7; 9 nucleotides match TRBD2. J was trimmed by 5 bases and V by 5 bases; bases with no gene match: 7. Looked up from germline, CDR1 is MNHEY and CDR2 is SMNVEV (reference sequence). CDR3 length: 14 residues. The CDR3 here is CASSTRGTSHEQYF. DNA for the CDR3: TGTGCCAGCAGTACCCGAGGGACTAGCCACGAGCAGTACTTC.

This clonotype was seen many times. V gene TRBV5-6 combines with J gene TRBJ2-7, with D hard to call. Germline V gives CDR1 SGHDT, CDR2 YYEEEE. CDR3 length: 10 residues. The V and J ends lost 6 bases and 6 bases respectively, with 7 bases between them. The CDR3, as DNA: TGTGCCAGCACCGGACCCGAGCAGTACTTC. Encoded protein: CASTGPEQYF.

The CDR3 sequence: CSARDWGDSLNQPQHF. The CDR3 bases are TGCAGTGCTAGAGATTGGGGGGACAGCCTCAATCAGCCCCAGCATTTT. This rearrangement joins TRBV20-1 to TRBJ1-5; the match to TRBD1 covers 7 bases. This CDR3 comprises 16 residues. Germline loops: CDR1 DFQATT, CDR2 SNEGSKA (reference sequence). The V and J ends lost 0 bases and 3 bases, in that order; junction bases with no gene match: 8.

In this sample, this clonotype turned up many times. The chain uses TRBV11-2 and TRBJ2-2, with D possibly called TRBD1 or TRBD2 (6 bases each). Germline V gene sequence: CDR1 SGHAT, CDR2 FQNNGV. The CDR3 is 17 amino acids. V lost 5 bases and J 0 bases, leaving 16 bases between the germline ends. The CDR3, as DNA: TGTGCCAGCAGCCGAGGAGGCGGGACACCGAACACCGGGGAGCTGTTTTTT. Its translation: CASSRGGGTPNTGELFF.

At least ten counts were recorded for this clonotype. This chain connects TRBV29-1 to TRBJ2-2; TRBD1 matches at 7 bases. CDR1 is SQVTM and CDR2 is ANQGSEA in the germline V gene. After removal of 2 bases from V and 3 bases from J, the junction contained 0 bases not matched to a gene. The CDR3 sequence is 13 residues long. CDR3 bases: TGCAGCGTTGAACAGGGGGACACCGGGGAGCTGTTTTTT. The encoded protein is CSVEQGDTGELFF.

This clonotype was counted between two and nine times. J is TRBJ1-1 and V is TRBV7-9, with 11 bases matching TRBD1. The CDR3 has 15 amino acids. V was pared by 0 bases and J by 4 bases, with 1 base of the junction left unmatched. Germline CDR1 SEHNR, CDR2 FQNEAQ (reference sequence). The CDR3 region is CASSLAGTGGTEAFF. CDR3 coding DNA: TGTGCCAGCAGCTTAGCCGGGACAGGGGGCACTGAAGCTTTCTTT.

This clonotype came up many times. The rearrangement links TRBV18 to TRBJ1-1; the D gene is possibly TRBD1 (6 bases). From germline, CDR1 is KGHSH and CDR2 LQKENI. The CDR3 is 15 amino acids. Trimming took 2 bases from V and 4 from J, leaving 14 bases between them. This CDR3 is CASSPGRGARTEAFF. DNA for the CDR3: TGTGCCAGCTCACCAGGGCGGGGGGCGCGCACTGAAGCTTTCTTT.

This clonotype was seen repeatedly, ten times or more. The chain uses TRBV5-1 and TRBJ1-1, with TRBD1 matching over 9 bases. In germline, CDR1 is SGHRS, CDR2 YFSETQ. J was trimmed by 9 bases and V by 0 bases; bases with no gene match: 18. The CDR3 runs 18 residues. CDR3 region: CASSLEGQGRRKGLKAFF. CDR3 DNA: TGCGCCAGCAGCTTGGAGGGACAGGGAAGGAGAAAGGGTCTGAAAGCTTTCTTT.

This clonotype was observed at least ten times. The rearrangement links TRBV20-1 to TRBJ2-7; TRBD2 might be the D (5 bases). The CDR3 consists of 14 residues. Trimming removed 1 base at V and 2 bases at J, with 12 bases between. The germline gives CDR1 DFQATT, CDR2 SNEGSKA (reference sequence). The CDR3 spells CSARGAVPPYEQYF. The DNA of the CDR3 is TGCAGTGCTAGAGGAGCGGTTCCTCCCTACGAGCAGTACTTC.

In this sample, this clonotype turned up many times. CDR3: CASGLAPVFTGELFF. The CDR3 DNA follows: TGTGCCAGCGGGCTAGCTCCTGTTTTCACCGGGGAGCTGTTTTTT. This chain links TRBV6-2 or TRBV6-3 with TRBJ2-2, with a possible D match to TRBD2 (5 bases). This CDR3 is 15 amino acids long. V lost 8 bases to trimming and J lost 4 bases, with 17 bases between them. CDR1 is MNHEY and CDR2 is SVGEGT in the germline V gene.

This clonotype was seen repeatedly, ten times or more. V gene TRBV28 combines with J gene TRBJ2-3; perhaps TRBD1 as D (6 bases). The CDR3 extends over 15 amino acids. V lost 4 bases to trimming and J lost 3 bases, with 14 bases between them. The V gene's germline CDR1 is MDHEN and CDR2 SYDVKM. Written as DNA, the CDR3 is TGTGCCAGCAGTTCAATATCCAGGGGTACAGATACGCAGTATTTT. Amino acids: CASSSISRGTDTQYF. The whole variable domain, remainder taken from reference TRBV28 and TRBJ2-3, is DVKVTQSSRYLVKRTGEKVFLECVQDMDHENMFWYRQDPGLGLRLIYFSYDVKMKEKGDIPEGYSVSREKKERFSLILESASTNQTSMYLCASSSISRGTDTQYFGPGTRLTVL.

This clonotype was seen at least ten times. This chain connects TRBV5-1 to TRBJ2-1; 11 bases align to TRBD1. The CDR3 spans 16 residues. Germline V gene data show CDR1 as SGHRS and CDR2 as YFSETQ. V dropped 0 bases and J dropped 3; count of bases not matched to a gene: 2. The CDR3 is CASSLGTGGGYNEQFF. Written as DNA, the CDR3 is TGCGCCAGCAGCTTGGGGACAGGGGGCGGCTACAATGAGCAGTTCTTC.

The chain employs TRBV23-1 and TRBJ2-3; D gene ambiguous. TRBV23-1 is identified as an open reading frame with a role that is uncertain. There are 14 residues in the CDR3. Trimming stripped 6 bases from V and 1 base from J, with 11 bases between. The CDR3 bases are TGCGCCAGCAGGAAAAACCCCTGCACAGATACGCAGTATTTT. Protein product: CASRKNPCTDTQYF.

This clonotype was seen at least ten times. V usage is TRBV12-3 or TRBV12-4 and J usage is TRBJ1-2; D is undetermined. The CDR3 contains 14 residues. V was clipped by 7 bases and J by 0 bases, with 12 bases between them. CDR3 sequence: CASNPGGSNYGYTF. CDR3 DNA: TGTGCCAGCAACCCCGGAGGTTCTAACTATGGCTACACCTTC.

The CDR3 sequence is CSVDTGNTYEQYF. CDR3 coding DNA: TGCAGCGTTGATACAGGGAATACCTACGAGCAGTACTTC. The chain links TRBV29-1 to TRBJ2-7; possibly TRBD1 for D (6 bases). The CDR3 covers 13 residues. Germline V gene data show CDR1 as SQVTM and CDR2 as ANQGSEA. Trimming stripped 3 bases from V and 2 bases from J, with 11 bases between.

This clonotype has ten or more counts. The V gene is TRBV7-9, the J gene TRBJ1-2; D call uncertain. Germline CDR1 is SEHNR and CDR2 is FQNEAQ (reference sequence). The CDR3 has 16 amino acids. The germline V and J ends were trimmed by 5 bases and 2 bases, with 18 bases remaining between them. DNA for the CDR3: TGTGCCAGCAGCCCACAGTCGGGAAAACCGAACTATGGCTACACCTTC. It translates to CASSPQSGKPNYGYTF. The whole variable domain, filled in from reference TRBV7-9 and TRBJ1-2, reads DTGVSQNPRHKITKRGQNVTFRCDPISEHNRLYWYRQTLGQGPEFLTYFQNEAQLEKSRLLSDRFSAERPKGSFSTLEIQRTEQGDSAMYLCASSPQSGKPNYGYTFGSGTRLTVV.

This clonotype was seen many times. The rearrangement joins TRBV4-2 to TRBJ2-1, with 10 bases matching TRBD1. Germline trimming cut 3 bases from V and 7 bases from J; bases unmatched to any gene: 6. The CDR3 length is 15 residues. CDR1 and CDR2 (germline): LGHNA, YNFKEQ. This chain's CDR3 is CASSQAGTGANEQFF. DNA of the CDR3: TGTGCCAGCAGCCAGGCCGGGACAGGGGCTAATGAGCAGTTCTTC.

Many counts were recorded for this clonotype. The J gene is TRBJ2-3, the V gene TRBV28; weak D call: TRBD1 (6 bases). This CDR3 comprises 14 residues. V was pared by 3 bases and J by 5 bases, with 12 bases between. Germline V CDR1 and CDR2: MDHEN, SYDVKM. The CDR3 sequence is CASSLPGVRDTQYF. CDR3 bases: TGTGCCAGCAGTTTGCCAGGGGTAAGAGATACGCAGTATTTT. Complete variable domain (other parts from reference TRBV28 and TRBJ2-3): DVKVTQSSRYLVKRTGEKVFLECVQDMDHENMFWYRQDPGLGLRLIYFSYDVKMKEKGDIPEGYSVSREKKERFSLILESASTNQTSMYLCASSLPGVRDTQYFGPGTRLTVL.

This clonotype was recorded at least ten times. V gene TRBV27 combines with J gene TRBJ1-2; a weak D match, TRBD1 (6 bases). The V end lost 5 bases, the J end lost 4 bases, and 14 bases lay between the germline ends. Germline CDR1 is MNHEY and CDR2 is SMNVEV (reference sequence). The CDR3 has 14 amino acids. CDR3 DNA sequence: TGTGCCAGCAGTCCTAGGGGGTTTGGCTATGGCTACACCTTC. It yields the protein CASSPRGFGYGYTF.

There are many counts of this clonotype. The chain has TRBV7-9 and TRBJ2-5; maybe TRBD1 (5 bases). The length of the CDR3 is 14 residues. V was pared by 9 bases and J by 4 bases, with 18 bases between. Germline loops: CDR1 SEHNR, CDR2 FQNEAQ (reference sequence). CDR3 sequence (DNA): TGTGCCAGTAAGACAGCCGGTACCCGAGAGACCCAGTACTTC. Protein product: CASKTAGTRETQYF.